This T cell receptor (beta chain) was captured in a study of blood T cell repertoires in COVID-19. About the study: The United States, Italy and Spain were the sources of the acute and convalescent COVID-19 samples. T cells, B-cell-depleted T cells, or PBMCs supplied cDNA or gDNA.

Authors' data handling: Cell counts per sample came from amplifying reference gene primers. Assay used: immunoSEQ multiplex PCR; TCRdb lists only in-frame clones, some missing. That table gives V, J and clone size, and the DNA gave D and trimming. The profile covers over 150,000 clones, with 65% to 90% appearing a single time and over 10% taken by the ten largest. The clonotype comes from a human donor in a cohort sampled during active COVID-19. Sequenced material: peripheral blood.

This CDR3 is CASSARAGGTTGELFF. The CDR3 nucleotides are TGTGCCAGCAGCGCTCGCGCAGGGGGAACTACCGGGGAGCTGTTTTTT. The V and J genes are TRBV7-2 and TRBJ2-2; 7 positions match TRBD1. The V and J ends lost 5 bases and 5 bases, in that order; junction bases with no gene match: 11. The length of the CDR3 is 16 residues. Germline V gene sequence: CDR1 SGHTA, CDR2 FQGNSA.